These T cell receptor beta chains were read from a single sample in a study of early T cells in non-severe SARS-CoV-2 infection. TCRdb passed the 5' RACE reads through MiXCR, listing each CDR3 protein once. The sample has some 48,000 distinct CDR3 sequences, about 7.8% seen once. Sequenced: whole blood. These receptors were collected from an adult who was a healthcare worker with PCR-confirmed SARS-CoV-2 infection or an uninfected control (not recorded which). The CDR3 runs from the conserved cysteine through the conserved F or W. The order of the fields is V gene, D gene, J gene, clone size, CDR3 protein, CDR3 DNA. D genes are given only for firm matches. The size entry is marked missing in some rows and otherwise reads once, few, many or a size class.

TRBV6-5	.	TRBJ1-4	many	CASSLQGWAEKLFF	TGTGCCAGCAGCCTACAGGGATGGGCTGAAAAACTGTTTTTT
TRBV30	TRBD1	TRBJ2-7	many	CAWEGQETYEQYF	TGTGCCTGGGAAGGACAGGAAACCTACGAGCAGTACTTC
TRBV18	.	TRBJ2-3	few	CASSLLDSSSTDTQYF	TGTGCCAGCTCACTACTGGACAGCTCTAGCACAGATACGCAGTATTTT
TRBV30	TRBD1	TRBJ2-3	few	CAWSVPGQGKYRADTQYF	TGTGCCTGGAGTGTCCCGGGACAGGGGAAGTATCGGGCAGATACGCAGTATTTT
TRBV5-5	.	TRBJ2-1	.	CASSLEGGLRGYEQFF	TGTGCCAGCAGCTTGGAAGGTGGCTTACGGGGCTATGAGCAGTTCTTC
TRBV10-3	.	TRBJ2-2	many	CAISDFTGELFF	TGTGCCATCAGTGATTTTACCGGGGAGCTGTTTTTT
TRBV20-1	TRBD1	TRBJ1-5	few	CSAERRDRGPNQSQHF	TGCAGTGCAGAACGCCGGGACAGGGGACCCAATCAGTCCCAGCATTTT
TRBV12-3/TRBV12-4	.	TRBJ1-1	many	CASSLAIGAGKGNTEAFF	TGTGCCAGCAGTTTAGCAATAGGAGCAGGAAAGGGGAACACTGAAGCTTTCTTT
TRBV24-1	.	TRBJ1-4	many	CATSDGQGVNEKLFF	TGTGCCACCAGTGATGGGCAGGGAGTTAATGAAAAACTGTTTTTT
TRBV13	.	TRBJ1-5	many	CASTLGRANQPQHF	TGTGCCAGCACCCTTGGCAGGGCCAATCAGCCCCAGCATTTT
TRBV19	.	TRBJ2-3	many	CASKWASTDTQYF	TGTGCCAGTAAATGGGCTAGCACAGATACGCAGTATTTT
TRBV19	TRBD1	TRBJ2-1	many	CASDWAGGAYNEQFF	TGTGCCAGCGATTGGGCAGGGGGCGCCTACAATGAGCAGTTCTTC
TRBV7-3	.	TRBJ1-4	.	CASSLTVNEKLFF	TGTGCCAGCAGCTTAACAGTTAATGAAAAACTGTTTTTT
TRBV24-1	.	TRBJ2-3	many	CATSDAGAADTQYF	TGTGCCACCAGTGATGCGGGGGCCGCAGATACGCAGTATTTT
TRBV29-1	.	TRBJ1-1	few	CSVDPAVRSNTEAFF	TGCAGCGTTGATCCCGCAGTCAGGTCGAACACTGAAGCTTTCTTT
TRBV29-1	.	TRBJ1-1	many	CSVIPGASEAFF	TGCAGCGTTATTCCGGGAGCATCTGAAGCTTTCTTT
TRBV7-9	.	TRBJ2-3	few	CASTERRVGNGDTQYF	TGTGCCAGCACGGAGCGGCGGGTAGGCAACGGAGATACGCAGTATTTT
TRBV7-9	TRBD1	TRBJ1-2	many	CASSSPYTGTGDPYGYTF	TGTGCCAGCAGCTCCCCTTATACCGGGACAGGGGATCCCTATGGCTACACCTTC
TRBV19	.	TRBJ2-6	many	CASSLQGDTGANVLTF	TGTGCCAGTAGTCTCCAAGGGGATACCGGGGCCAACGTCCTGACTTTC
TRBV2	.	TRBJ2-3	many	CASRASWGTDTQYF	TGTGCCAGCAGGGCGAGTTGGGGCACAGATACGCAGTATTTT
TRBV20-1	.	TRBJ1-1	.	CSARLGMNTEAFF	TGCAGTGCTAGACTAGGTATGAACACTGAAGCTTTCTTT
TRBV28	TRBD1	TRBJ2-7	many	CASSNFPGQGNSYEQYF	TGTGCCAGCAGCAATTTCCCGGGACAGGGAAACTCCTACGAGCAGTACTTC
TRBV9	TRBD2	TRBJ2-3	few	CASSPVGGGYTDTQYF	TGTGCCAGCAGTCCCGTCGGCGGGGGGTACACAGATACGCAGTATTTT
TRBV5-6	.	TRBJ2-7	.	CASSLVGGTNTYEQYF	TGTGCCAGCAGCTTGGTTGGGGGCACCAATACCTACGAGCAGTACTTC
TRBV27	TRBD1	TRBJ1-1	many	CASSFGDRGAITEAFF	TGTGCCAGCAGTTTTGGGGACAGGGGAGCAATCACTGAAGCTTTCTTT
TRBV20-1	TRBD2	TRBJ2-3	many	CSAFQRRGSTDTQYF	TGCAGTGCTTTCCAAAGGCGGGGGAGCACAGATACGCAGTATTTT
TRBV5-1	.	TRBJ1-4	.	CASSFSGTTNEKLFF	TGCGCCAGCAGCTTCAGTGGGACAACTAATGAAAAACTGTTTTTT
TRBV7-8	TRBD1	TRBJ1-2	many	CASSLIRGTF	TGTGCCAGCAGCTTAATCAGGGGGACGTTC